The source of this T cell receptor beta chain is a study of blood T cell repertoires in COVID-19. Study-level information: Italy, Spain and the United States were the sources of the convalescent and acute COVID-19 samples. The analysed material was cDNA or gDNA that came from T cells, B-cell-depleted T cells, or PBMCs.

The germline V and J ends were trimmed by 3 bases and 6 bases, with 9 bases remaining between them. The CDR3 sequence is 12 residues long. The V gene's germline CDR1 is LNHDA and CDR2 SQIVND (reference sequence). Some clones are missing from TCRdb's copy, which holds only in-frame ones; the method was immunoSEQ multiplex PCR. The sample includes 14,000 to 15,000 clones, about 92% of them seen just once. This sequence was found in a human donor with active COVID-19. The donor label of this sample is uncertain. The specimen was peripheral blood. This sequence joins TRBV19 and TRBJ2-7, with D possibly matching TRBD2 (5 bases). The CDR3 nucleotides read TGTGCCAGTAGTATTGGGGAGAGCGAGCAGTACTTC. It encodes CASSIGESEQYF.